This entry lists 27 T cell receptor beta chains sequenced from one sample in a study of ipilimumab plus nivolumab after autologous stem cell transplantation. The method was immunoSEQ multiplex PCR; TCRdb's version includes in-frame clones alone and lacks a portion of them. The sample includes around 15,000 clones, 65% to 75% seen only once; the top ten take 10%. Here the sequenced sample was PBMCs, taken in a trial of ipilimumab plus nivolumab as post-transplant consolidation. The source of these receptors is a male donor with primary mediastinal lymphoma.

Here the CDR3 DNA reads TGTGCCAGCAGATCCGGGACAGGGGGCTACGAGCAGTACTTC. Protein product: CASRSGTGGYEQYF. The chain uses TRBV25-1 and TRBJ2-7; 11 nucleotides line up with TRBD1. Germline V gene data show CDR1 as MGHDK and CDR2 as SYGVNS. This CDR3 spans 14 amino acids. V trimming: 6 bases; J trimming: 3 bases; junction bases outside the gene matches: 4.

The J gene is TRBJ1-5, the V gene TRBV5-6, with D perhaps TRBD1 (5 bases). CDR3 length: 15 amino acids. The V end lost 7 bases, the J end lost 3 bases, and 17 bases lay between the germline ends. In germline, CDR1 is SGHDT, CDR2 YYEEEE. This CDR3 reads CASFKGDRDNQPQHF. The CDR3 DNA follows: TGTGCCAGCTTCAAGGGAGACAGAGACAATCAGCCCCAGCATTTT.

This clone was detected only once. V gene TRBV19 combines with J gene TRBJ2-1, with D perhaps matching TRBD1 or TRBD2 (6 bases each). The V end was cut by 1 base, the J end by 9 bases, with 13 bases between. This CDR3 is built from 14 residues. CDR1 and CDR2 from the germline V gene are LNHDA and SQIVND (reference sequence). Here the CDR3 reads CASSIGGASVEQFF. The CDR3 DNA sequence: TGTGCCAGTAGTATAGGGGGGGCTAGTGTTGAGCAGTTCTTC. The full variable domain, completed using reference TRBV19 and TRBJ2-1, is DGGITQSPKYLFRKEGQNVTLSCEQNLNHDAMYWYRQDPGQGLRLIYYSQIVNDFQKGDIAEGYSVSREKKESFPLTVTSAQKNPTAFYLCASSIGGASVEQFFGPGTRLTVL.

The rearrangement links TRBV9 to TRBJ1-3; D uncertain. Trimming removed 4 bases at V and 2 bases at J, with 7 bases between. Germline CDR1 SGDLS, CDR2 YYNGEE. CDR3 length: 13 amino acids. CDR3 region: CASSFTTGNTIYF. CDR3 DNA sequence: TGTGCCAGCAGCTTCACTACTGGAAACACCATATATTTT.

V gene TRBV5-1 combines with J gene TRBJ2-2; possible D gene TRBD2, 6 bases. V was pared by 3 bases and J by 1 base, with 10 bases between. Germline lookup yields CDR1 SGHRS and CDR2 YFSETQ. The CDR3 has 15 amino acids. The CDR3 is CASSSGTLNTGELFF. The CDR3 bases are TGCGCCAGCAGCTCCGGGACTCTGAACACCGGGGAGCTGTTTTTT.

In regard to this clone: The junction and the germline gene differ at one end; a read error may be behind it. CDR3 region: CASSLALSIYGQYF. DNA for the CDR3: TGTGCCAGCAGCTTAGCGCTCAGCATATACGGGCAGTACTTC. The rearrangement links TRBV7-8 to TRBJ2-7; unclear D gene. The CDR3 loop spans 14 amino acids. Germline CDR1 is SGHVS and CDR2 is FQNEAQ.

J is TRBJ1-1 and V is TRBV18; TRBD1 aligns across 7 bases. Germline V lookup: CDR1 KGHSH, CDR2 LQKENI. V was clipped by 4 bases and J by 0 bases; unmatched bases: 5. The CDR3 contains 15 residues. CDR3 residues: CASSRQGDMNTEAFF. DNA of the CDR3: TGTGCCAGCTCACGCCAGGGGGATATGAACACTGAAGCTTTCTTT. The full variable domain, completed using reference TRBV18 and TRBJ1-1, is NAGVMQNPRHLVRRRGQEARLRCSPMKGHSHVYWYRQLPEEGLKFMVYLQKENIIDESGMPKERFSAEFPKEGPSILRIQQVVRGDSAAYFCASSRQGDMNTEAFFGQGTRLTVV.

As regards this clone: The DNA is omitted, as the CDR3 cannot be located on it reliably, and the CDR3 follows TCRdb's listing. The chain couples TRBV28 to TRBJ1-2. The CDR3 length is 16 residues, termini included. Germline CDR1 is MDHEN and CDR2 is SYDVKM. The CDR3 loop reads CASSTSGAATNYGYTF.

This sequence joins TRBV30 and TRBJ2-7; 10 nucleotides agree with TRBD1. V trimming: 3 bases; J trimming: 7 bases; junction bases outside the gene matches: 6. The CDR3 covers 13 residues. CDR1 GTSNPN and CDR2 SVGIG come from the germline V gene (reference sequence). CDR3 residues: CAWRGQGYGEQYF. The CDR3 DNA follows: TGTGCCTGGAGGGGACAGGGGTACGGGGAGCAGTACTTC.

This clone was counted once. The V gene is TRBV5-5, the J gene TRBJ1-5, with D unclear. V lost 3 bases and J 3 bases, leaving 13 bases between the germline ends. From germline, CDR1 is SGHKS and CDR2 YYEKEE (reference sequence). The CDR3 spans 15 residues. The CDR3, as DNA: TGTGCCAGCAGCTCAAGGCCCCGGGACAATCAGCCCCAGCATTTT. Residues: CASSSRPRDNQPQHF. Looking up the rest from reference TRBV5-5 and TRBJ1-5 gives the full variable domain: DAGVTQSPTHLIKTRGQQVTLRCSPISGHKSVSWYQQVLGQGPQFIFQYYEKEERGRGNFPDRFSARQFPNYSSELNVNALLLGDSALYLCASSSRPRDNQPQHFGDGTRLSIL.

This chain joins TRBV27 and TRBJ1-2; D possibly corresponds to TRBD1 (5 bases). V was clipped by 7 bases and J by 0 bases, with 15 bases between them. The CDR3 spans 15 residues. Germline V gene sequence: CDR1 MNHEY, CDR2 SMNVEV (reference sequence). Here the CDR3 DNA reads TGTGCCAGCACCCCTATCGGGGGAGCTAACTATGGCTACACCTTC. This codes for CASTPIGGANYGYTF.

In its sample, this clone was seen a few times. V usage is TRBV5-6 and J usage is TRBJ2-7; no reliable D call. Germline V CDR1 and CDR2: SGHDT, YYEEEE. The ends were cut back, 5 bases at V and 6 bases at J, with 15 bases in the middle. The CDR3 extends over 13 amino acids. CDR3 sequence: CASSHGRSREQYF. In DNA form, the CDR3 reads TGTGCCAGCAGTCATGGACGGTCCCGCGAGCAGTACTTC.

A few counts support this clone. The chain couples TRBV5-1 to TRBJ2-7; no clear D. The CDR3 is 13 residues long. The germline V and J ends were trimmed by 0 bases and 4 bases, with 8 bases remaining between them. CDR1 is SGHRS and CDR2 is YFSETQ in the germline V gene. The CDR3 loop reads CASSLGSSYEQYF. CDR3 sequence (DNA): TGCGCCAGCAGCTTGGGGTCTAGTTACGAGCAGTACTTC.

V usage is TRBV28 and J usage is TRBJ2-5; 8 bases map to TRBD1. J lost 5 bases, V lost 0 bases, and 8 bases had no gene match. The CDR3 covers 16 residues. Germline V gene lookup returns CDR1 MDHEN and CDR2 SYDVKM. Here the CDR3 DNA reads TGTGCCAGCAGTTTATGGGACAGGGTTACCGTCGAGACCCAGTACTTC. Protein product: CASSLWDRVTVETQYF.

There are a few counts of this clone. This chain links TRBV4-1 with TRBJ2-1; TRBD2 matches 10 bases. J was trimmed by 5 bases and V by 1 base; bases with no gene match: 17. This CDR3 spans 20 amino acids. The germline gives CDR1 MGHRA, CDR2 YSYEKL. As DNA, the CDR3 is TGCGCCAGCAGCCAAGTCTTGTACTCCGGTGGGACTAGCGTCGACAATGAGCAGTTCTTC. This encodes CASSQVLYSGGTSVDNEQFF.

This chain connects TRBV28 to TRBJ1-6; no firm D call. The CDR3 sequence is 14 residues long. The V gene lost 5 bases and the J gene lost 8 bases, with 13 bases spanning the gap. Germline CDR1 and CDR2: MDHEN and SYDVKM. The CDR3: CASSTLSDYSPLHF. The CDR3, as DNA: TGTGCCAGCAGTACCCTCTCGGACTATTCACCCCTCCACTTT.

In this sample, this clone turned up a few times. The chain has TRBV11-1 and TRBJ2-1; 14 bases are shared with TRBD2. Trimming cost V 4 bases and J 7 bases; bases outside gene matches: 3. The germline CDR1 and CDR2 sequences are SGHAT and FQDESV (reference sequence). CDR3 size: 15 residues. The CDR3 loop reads CASSSGTSGSNEQFF. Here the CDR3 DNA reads TGTGCCAGCAGCTCCGGGACTAGCGGGAGTAATGAGCAGTTCTTC.

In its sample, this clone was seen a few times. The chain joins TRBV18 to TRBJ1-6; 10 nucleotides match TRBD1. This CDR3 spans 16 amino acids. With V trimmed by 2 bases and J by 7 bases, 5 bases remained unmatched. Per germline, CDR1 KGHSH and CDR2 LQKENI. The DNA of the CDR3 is TGTGCCAGCTCACCATCGGGACAGGGGAACAATTCACCCCTCCACTTT. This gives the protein CASSPSGQGNNSPLHF.

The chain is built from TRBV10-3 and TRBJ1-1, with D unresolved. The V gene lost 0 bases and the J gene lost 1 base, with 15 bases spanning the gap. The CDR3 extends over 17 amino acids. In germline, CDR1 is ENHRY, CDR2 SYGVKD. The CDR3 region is CAISESISRRQNTEAFF. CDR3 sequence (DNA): TGTGCCATCAGTGAGTCCATCTCCCGGAGACAGAACACTGAAGCTTTCTTT.

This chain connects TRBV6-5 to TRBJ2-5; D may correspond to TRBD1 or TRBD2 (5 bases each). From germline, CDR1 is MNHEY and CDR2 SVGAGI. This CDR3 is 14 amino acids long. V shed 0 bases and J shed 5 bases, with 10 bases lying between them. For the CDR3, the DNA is TGTGCCAGCAGTTACTCGGGGGTGTCGGAGACCCAGTACTTC. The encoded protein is CASSYSGVSETQYF.

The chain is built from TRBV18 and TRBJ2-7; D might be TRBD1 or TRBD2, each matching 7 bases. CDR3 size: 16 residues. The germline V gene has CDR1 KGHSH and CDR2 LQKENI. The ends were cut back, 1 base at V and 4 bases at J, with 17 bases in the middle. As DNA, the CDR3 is TGTGCCAGCTCACCACTCCAGGGAGGGGGCCCTTACGAGCAGTACTTC. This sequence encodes CASSPLQGGGPYEQYF.

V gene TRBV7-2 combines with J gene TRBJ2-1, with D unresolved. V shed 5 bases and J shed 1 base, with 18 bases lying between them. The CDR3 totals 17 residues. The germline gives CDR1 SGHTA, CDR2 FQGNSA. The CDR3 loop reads CASSAEVYALSYNEQFF. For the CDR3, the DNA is TGTGCCAGCAGCGCAGAGGTCTACGCCCTTTCCTACAATGAGCAGTTCTTC.

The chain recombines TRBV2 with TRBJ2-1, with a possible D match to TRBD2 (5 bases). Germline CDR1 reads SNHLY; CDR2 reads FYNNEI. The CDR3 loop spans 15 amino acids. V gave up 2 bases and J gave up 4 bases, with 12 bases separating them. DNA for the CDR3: TGTGCCAGCAGTGAAAGGCGGGCAGAATACAATGAGCAGTTCTTC. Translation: CASSERRAEYNEQFF. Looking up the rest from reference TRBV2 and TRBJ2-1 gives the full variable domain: EPEVTQTPSHQVTQMGQEVILRCVPISNHLYFYWYRQILGQKVEFLVSFYNNEISEKSEIFDDQFSVERPDGSNFTLKIRSTKLEDSAMYFCASSERRAEYNEQFFGPGTRLTVL.

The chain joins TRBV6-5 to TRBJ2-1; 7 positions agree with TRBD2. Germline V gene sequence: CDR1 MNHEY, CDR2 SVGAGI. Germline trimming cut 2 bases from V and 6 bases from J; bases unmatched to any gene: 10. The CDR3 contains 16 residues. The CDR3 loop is CASSYQRRTSGNEQFF. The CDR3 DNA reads TGTGCCAGCAGTTACCAAAGGCGGACTAGTGGCAATGAGCAGTTCTTC.

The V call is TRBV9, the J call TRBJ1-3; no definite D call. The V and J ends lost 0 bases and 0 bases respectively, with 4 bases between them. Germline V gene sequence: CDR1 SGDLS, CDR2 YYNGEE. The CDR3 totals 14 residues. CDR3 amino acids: CASSVASSGNTIYF. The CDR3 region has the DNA TGTGCCAGCAGCGTAGCCAGCTCTGGAAACACCATATATTTT.

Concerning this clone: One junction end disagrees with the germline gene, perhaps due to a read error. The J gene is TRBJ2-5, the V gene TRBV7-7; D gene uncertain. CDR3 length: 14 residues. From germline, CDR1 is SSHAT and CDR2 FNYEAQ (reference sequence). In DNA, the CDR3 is TGTGCTAGCAGCTCGGGCGGCAACCAAGAGACCCAGTACTTC. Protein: CASSSGGNQETQYF.

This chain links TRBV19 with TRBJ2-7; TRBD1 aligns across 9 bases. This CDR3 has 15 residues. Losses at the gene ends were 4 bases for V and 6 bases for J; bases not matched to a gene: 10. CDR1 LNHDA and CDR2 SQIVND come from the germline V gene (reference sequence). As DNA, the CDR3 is TGTGCCAGTAGTAGCGGACAGGGGAACCGCGGCGAGCAGTACTTC. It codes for CASSSGQGNRGEQYF.